This T cell receptor beta chain was recorded in a study of cytomegalovirus exposure and HLA in healthy donors. There were likely unrecorded immune exposures, though donors were nominally healthy when sampled. The PCR made use of 60 Vbeta and 13 Jbeta primers. TCRdb's copy holds only in-frame clones and misses some; the assay was immunoSEQ multiplex PCR. This table lists 120,000 to 150,000 clones. CDR1 and CDR2 from the germline V gene are SGHVS and FQNEAQ. Trimming left V 4 bases short and J 0 bases short, with 12 bases between. The CDR3 sequence is 15 residues long. Sample: PBMCs. The sequence was collected from a woman younger than 35 in good health and CMV-seronegative. The chain employs TRBV7-8 and TRBJ1-1, with a possible D match to TRBD1 (6 bases). The DNA of the CDR3 is TGTGCCAGCAGCTATGGACAGTTCATGAACACTGAAGCTTTCTTT. Protein product: CASSYGQFMNTEAFF.